Here is one T cell receptor (beta chain) with its context. What this receptor recognizes is not known. No base quality values were provided; no much bigger clone lies one nucleotide off. This sample is drawn from a study of shared clonotypes between healthy human individuals (dated by TCRdb to 2018 to 2021). About the study as a whole: A couple of women and a few men aged 18 to 49 years were included in the cohort. For each donor, CD4 naive and CD4 memory were each run on three plates, CD8 naive on two plates, and CD8 memory on one plate. Per donor, leukapheresis produced somewhere between about 0.8 and 9 billion PBMCs. Libraries were prepared and TCR repertoires were sequenced by different laboratories using diverse techniques, in order to increase sequencing depth and limit assay-specific biases. To estimate repertoire size and how much clonotype sharing occurs between individuals, the study deeply sequenced the blood TCR repertoires of several healthy adults. The study at large found these results: Sampling was restricted to blood, and TCR repertoires in tissue are likely to differ from TCR repertoires in blood. When a few donors were compared, the shared fraction of clonotypes was about 5.4% for naive CD4, around 4% for naive CD8, 2.3% for memory CD4, and 0.35% to 0.5% for memory CD8. Because the study included a small number of donors, the genetic and exposure-history diversity represented was limited. Compared with non-shared clonotypes, the clonotypes found in all four sorted-subset donors had higher generation probabilities. Naive subsets generally had larger estimated clonotype richness than memory subsets. Incomplete sequencing was indicated by rarefaction of sorted-subset datasets, despite the large sequencing depth. Pairwise subsampling indicated that sequencing depth was expected to affect the degree of clonotype sharing among donors.

The germline ends are 6 bases apart after V is trimmed by 1 base and J by 6 bases. The CDR3 goes from the cysteine to the phenylalanine over 13 residues. The read is trimmed to its CDR3 DNA, 39 bases read in frame from base 1. The germline V gene gives CDR1 as MDHEN and CDR2 as SYDVKM. Using the deep immunoSEQ assay, multiplex PCR amplified TCR CDR3 regions from genomic DNA. Genomic DNA extracted from each cell subset was distributed evenly over all wells of several immunoSEQ 96-well plates, and each plate served as one replicate. Each replicate PCR for sorted subsets received about 0.2 ug genomic DNA, equal to roughly 30,000 T cell genomes. Purified libraries were measured with a Qubit 3.0 fluorometer, size-checked on a Bioanalyzer 2100, and measured again with the KAPA Library Quantification kit. Every immunoSEQ 96-well plate was sequenced on a separate single-read 150-cycle Illumina NextSeq 550 flow cell. As for the authors' bioinformatics: Because the immunoSEQ output held only junctional sequences and lacked quality scores, the filtering could not match the filtering applied to full-length reads. To assign V/J genes and CDR3, sequences were annotated using PyIR, a Python wrapper for IgBLAST v1.9, with IMGT germline references. Reads were filtered out if the reads had weak V/J assignments (E-value above 1e-6), no CDR3, stop codons, out-of-frame junctions, or ambiguous translated residues. V3J clonotypes were defined by identical inferred V gene, J gene, and CDR3 amino acid sequence. Percentage overlap between repertoires was computed as shared unique clonotypes divided by the size of the smaller repertoire. Repertoire richness was assessed with RTK rarefaction, the Chao1 estimator, and Recon v2.1 estimates of unobserved clonotypes. Generation probabilities for all TCRbeta clonotypes obtained by the gDNA method from a handful of donors were computed using OLGA. Entries here come from immuneACCESS through TCRdb and include only in-frame sequences with V and J called. Some clones fail to appear in such tables; in the studies checked, an unresolved V gene covers under half of the shortfall, and the cause of the remainder is unknown. The V and J calls and clone size come from that table; D and trimming were worked out from the DNA. The sample contains 950,000 to 1,100,000 clones, around 75% of them found a single time. The leading ten clones occupy about 1.5% of the sample.

Healthy HIV-negative adults with no recently reported acute infections or vaccinations were included as donors. All donors were Caucasian adults living in Nashville, Tennessee, USA. Magnetic negative selection was used to enrich CD4+ T cells, after which naive cells were positively selected on CD45RA and the negative fraction became the memory subset. Blood was collected by leukapheresis, and PBMCs were isolated by Ficoll-Histopaque density gradient centrifugation and then cryopreserved in liquid nitrogen vapor phase. Purity and quantity of every magnetically sorted T cell population were checked by analytical flow cytometry. Genomic DNA was isolated from every sorted fraction and measured by UV absorbance on a Nanodrop 2000c.

The receptor was isolated from a man aged 18 to 35 in good health. Material for sequencing was memory CD4+ T cells sorted from blood. The cell subset or site label for this specimen denotes: CD45RA-negative fraction. The chain was built from TRBV28 and TRBJ2-2, with no reliable assignment of the D segment. The DNA reads TGTGCCAGCAGTTTATATGGGTCCGGGGAGCTGTTTTTT. Translated, this is CASSLYGSGELFF.